One and the same sample provided the 18 T cell receptor beta chains below, sequenced in a study of regulatory T cells in long-lasting Graves disease. CDR3-region Arm-PCR and iRepertoire HTBI primers produced the TCR beta libraries. MiXCR, applied by TCRdb to the multiplex PCR reads, yields one record per CDR3 protein. The sample shows 450,000 to 700,000 distinct CDR3 sequences, around an eighth of them seen only once. Noted time point: newly diagnosed GD, antithyroid drugs for less than 3 months. From PBMCs, RNA was extracted and then used to make the TCR library. This sample was shared with a second study, whose subject was T cells in Graves' hyperthyroidism and ophthalmopathy.

The sequenced sample was peripheral blood mononuclear cells (PBMCs), obtained at new diagnosis, from a patient treated with antithyroid drugs. These receptors were collected from a man aged 25-40 years with Graves disease.

Many counts were recorded for this clonotype. The chain links TRBV10-3 to TRBJ2-7, with 10 bases fitting TRBD1. There are 14 residues in the CDR3. Trimming at V came to 6 bases and at J to 2 bases, leaving 4 bases not matched to a gene. Germline CDR1 reads ENHRY; CDR2 reads SYGVKD. The CDR3 DNA reads as TGTGCCATCAGATACGGACAGGGGGCCTACGAGCAGTACTTC. Protein sequence: CAIRYGQGAYEQYF.

The chain couples TRBV4-2 to TRBJ2-1; 10 positions match TRBD2. Losses at the gene ends were 3 bases for V and 6 bases for J; bases not matched to a gene: 11. The V gene's germline CDR1 is LGHNA and CDR2 YNFKEQ. This CDR3 has 17 amino acids. CDR3 DNA: TGTGCCAGCAGCCAGGACACCGGGACTAGCGACCTCAATGAGCAGTTCTTC. The encoded protein is CASSQDTGTSDLNEQFF.

In this sample, this clonotype turned up a few times. The CDR3 bases are TGTGCCAGCAGCTTTGCGGGAGAAGTCTACGAGCAGTACTTC. Encoded protein: CASSFAGEVYEQYF. The chain joins TRBV5-5 to TRBJ2-7, with 7 bases fitting TRBD2. Germline-derived CDR1 and CDR2 are SGHKS and YYEKEE (reference sequence). The ends lost 2 bases at V and 3 bases at J; junction bases unmatched: 5. CDR3 length: 14 amino acids.

V is TRBV4-1 and J is TRBJ2-3, with 7 nucleotides matching TRBD1. Per the germline V gene, CDR1 is MGHRA and CDR2 is YSYEKL. V lost 3 bases to trimming and J lost 3 bases; unmatched junction nucleotides: 6. The CDR3 has 15 residues. In nucleotides, the CDR3 is TGCGCCAGCAGCCATCGACAGGGCTTAACAGATACGCAGTATTTT. Amino acid sequence: CASSHRQGLTDTQYF.

This clonotype was seen more than once but under ten times. V gene TRBV30 combines with J gene TRBJ2-7, with 7 bases aligning to TRBD1. Germline CDR1 is GTSNPN and CDR2 is SVGIG (reference sequence). CDR3 length: 12 residues. V shed 0 bases and J 7 bases; nucleotides not matched to a gene: 3. The CDR3 bases are TGTGCCTGGAGTGTGACAGGGTGGGAGCAGTACTTC. Its translation is CAWSVTGWEQYF.

In the case of this clonotype: With a far larger clone one base away, a read error is the likely cause. The rearrangement joins TRBV6-1 to TRBJ2-7; 10 bases line up with TRBD2. CDR3 length: 13 amino acids. The germline V gene encodes CDR1 MNHNS and CDR2 SASEGT. The CDR3 DNA is TGTGCCAGCAGACTAGCGGGATCCTACGAGCAGTGCTTC. This encodes CASRLAGSYEQCF.

This clonotype was counted a few times. An end of the junction differs from the germline gene, which may be a read error. The V gene is TRBV11-1, the J gene TRBJ2-1; 7 bases are shared with TRBD2. The V gene's germline CDR1 is SGHAT and CDR2 FQDESV (reference sequence). CDR3 length: 15 residues. The CDR3 DNA reads TGTGCCAGCAGCCGAAAAGCGGGATCCTACAATGAGCGGTTCTTC. This translates into CASSRKAGSYNERFF.

The table lists this clonotype with many counts. The chain recombines TRBV27 with TRBJ1-2; no definite D call. V lost 0 bases and J lost 0, with 2 bases in between. The CDR3 contains 13 residues. Germline lookup yields CDR1 MNHEY and CDR2 SMNVEV (reference sequence). This chain's CDR3 is CASSLSANYGYTF. The CDR3 region has the DNA TGTGCCAGCAGTTTATCGGCTAACTATGGCTACACCTTC.

The sample holds many counts of this clonotype. This chain links TRBV6-1 with TRBJ2-7; TRBD1 matches 9 bases. Germline V gives CDR1 MNHNS, CDR2 SASEGT. The junction had 7 bases not matched to a gene; V was cut back by 6 bases and J by 1 base. The CDR3 length is 15 residues. CDR3 bases: TGTGCCAGCAGCCTTCCGGGACAGGGATCCTACGAGCAGTACTTC. Its translation is CASSLPGQGSYEQYF.

CDR3 DNA sequence: TGTGCCAGCAGTTACGACGGTCAATACAATGAGCAGTTCTTC. It codes for CASSYDGQYNEQFF. The gene calls are TRBV6-5 and TRBJ2-1; D uncertain. The CDR3 runs 14 residues. Germline V gives CDR1 MNHEY, CDR2 SVGAGI. Trimming left V 2 bases short and J 4 bases short, with 9 bases between.

In its sample, this clonotype was seen a few times. The chain links TRBV6-2 or TRBV6-3 to TRBJ1-5, with unresolved D. The V end was cut by 10 bases, the J end by 11 bases, with 18 bases between. Germline CDR1 MNHEY, CDR2 SVGEGT. This CDR3 region has 12 residues. The CDR3 sequence: CATRSLGQSQHF. CDR3 coding DNA: TGTGCCACGCGTTCCCTAGGGCAATCCCAGCATTTT.

In this sample, this clonotype turned up many times. The rearrangement uses TRBV4-1 and TRBJ2-3; the D gene is possibly TRBD1 (5 bases). The germline V and J ends were trimmed by 0 bases and 0 bases, with 13 bases remaining between them. Looked up from germline, CDR1 is MGHRA and CDR2 is YSYEKL. The CDR3 contains 17 residues. CDR3 bases: TGCGCCAGCAGCCAAGATCATAACAGGCCAAGCACAGATACGCAGTATTTT. This translates into CASSQDHNRPSTDTQYF.

This clonotype was observed at least ten times. V and J are TRBV28 and TRBJ2-7, with TRBD2 matching over 7 bases. The germline CDR1 and CDR2 sequences are MDHEN and SYDVKM. Trimming cost V 3 bases and J 4 bases; bases outside gene matches: 6. This CDR3 comprises 14 residues. The CDR3 loop is CASSLAGEPYEQYF. CDR3 nucleotide sequence: TGTGCCAGCAGTTTGGCGGGAGAACCGTACGAGCAGTACTTC.

In this sample, this clonotype turned up many times. V and J are TRBV20-1 and TRBJ1-3; D gene ambiguous. The CDR3 is 11 residues long. Germline CDR1 reads DFQATT; CDR2 reads SNEGSKA (reference sequence). The germline V and J ends were trimmed by 6 bases and 2 bases, with 5 bases remaining between them. The DNA of the CDR3 is TGCAGTGCGCAGACTGGAAACACCATATATTTT. Its translation is CSAQTGNTIYF.

This chain links TRBV27 with TRBJ2-6; TRBD1 aligns across 8 bases. Germline assignment: CDR1 MNHEY and CDR2 SMNVEV (reference sequence). This CDR3 has 21 amino acids. V lost 0 bases to trimming and J lost 3 bases; unmatched junction nucleotides: 16. The CDR3 DNA reads as TGTGCCAGCAGTTTATCCCTCGGCAGGGGGCGCTCTTGGCATGGGGCCAACGTCCTGACTTTC. Encoded protein: CASSLSLGRGRSWHGANVLTF.

There are a few counts of this clonotype. The V gene is TRBV19, the J gene TRBJ1-5, with a possible D match to TRBD1 (5 bases). Trimming stripped 2 bases from V and 3 bases from J, with 8 bases between. The V gene's germline CDR1 is LNHDA and CDR2 SQIVND (reference sequence). The CDR3 runs 14 residues. CDR3 nucleotides: TGTGCCAGTAGTATAACGGGGGACAATCAGCCCCAGCATTTT. It codes for CASSITGDNQPQHF. Drawing the rest from reference TRBV19 and TRBJ1-5, the complete variable domain is DGGITQSPKYLFRKEGQNVTLSCEQNLNHDAMYWYRQDPGQGLRLIYYSQIVNDFQKGDIAEGYSVSREKKESFPLTVTSAQKNPTAFYLCASSITGDNQPQHFGDGTRLSIL.

This clonotype has at least ten counts. J is TRBJ1-5 and V is TRBV28; TRBD1 matches 10 bases. Germline CDR1 is MDHEN and CDR2 is SYDVKM. After removal of 3 bases from V and 1 base from J, the junction contained 0 bases not matched to a gene. This CDR3 contains 15 residues. CDR3 DNA sequence: TGTGCCAGCAGTTTGGACAGGGGGAGCAATCAGCCCCAGCATTTT. This sequence encodes CASSLDRGSNQPQHF. The whole variable domain, remainder taken from reference TRBV28 and TRBJ1-5, is DVKVTQSSRYLVKRTGEKVFLECVQDMDHENMFWYRQDPGLGLRLIYFSYDVKMKEKGDIPEGYSVSREKKERFSLILESASTNQTSMYLCASSLDRGSNQPQHFGDGTRLSIL.

The rearrangement links TRBV6-4 to TRBJ2-3; TRBD1 matches 9 bases. CDR1 is MRHNA, CDR2 SNTAGT, per germline. This CDR3 is 15 amino acids long. The J segment lost 4 bases and the V segment lost 0 bases, leaving 2 bases of the junction unmatched. DNA of the CDR3: TGTGCCAGCAGTGACTCGGGGACAGGGTCAGATACGCAGTATTTT. Residues: CASSDSGTGSDTQYF.